Below are 28 T cell receptor beta chains sequenced from a single sample in a study of beta chain features in type 1 diabetes. The entirety of the isolated RNA underwent reverse transcription, so expressed TCRB transcripts were sequenced. Clones were read by immunoSEQ multiplex PCR, and TCRdb kept only the in-frame ones, dropping some. The sample holds 90,000 to 110,000 clones, approximately 37% seen once. Sequencing was done on a sample of stem cell memory CD4+ T cells from blood. The origin of the receptors is a woman younger than 35 in good health.

This clone has just a few counts. V is TRBV29-1 and J is TRBJ2-7, with a tentative D call TRBD2 (6 bases). CDR3 size: 13 residues. The germline V and J ends were trimmed by 5 bases and 1 base, with 12 bases remaining between them. Looked up from germline, CDR1 is SQVTM and CDR2 is ANQGSEA. CDR3 residues: CSVSPGESYEQYF. CDR3 bases: TGCAGCGTTTCTCCGGGGGAGTCCTACGAGCAGTACTTC.

There are a few counts of this clone. The chain couples TRBV19 to TRBJ2-1; D might be TRBD1 (6 bases). This CDR3 contains 15 residues. Trimming took 3 bases from V and 0 from J, leaving 9 bases between them. The germline V gene has CDR1 LNHDA and CDR2 SQIVND (reference sequence). This CDR3 is CASSMGTSSYNEQFF. The CDR3 DNA reads TGTGCCAGTAGTATGGGGACAAGCTCCTACAATGAGCAGTTCTTC.

Only a few counts were recorded for this clone. This sequence joins TRBV13 and TRBJ2-5, with 15 bases matching TRBD2. The CDR3 runs 15 residues. J lost 4 bases, V lost 6 bases, and 3 bases had no gene match. From germline, CDR1 is PRHDT and CDR2 FYEKMQ (reference sequence). The CDR3, as DNA: TGTGCCAGCAGAAAGGGACTAGCGGGAGGAGAGACCCAGTACTTC. Translated, it gives CASRKGLAGGETQYF. The full variable domain, in which reference TRBV13 and TRBJ2-5 provide the parts outside the CDR3, is AAGVIQSPRHLIKEKRETATLKCYPIPRHDTVYWYQQGPGQDPQFLISFYEKMQSDKGSIPDRFSAQQFSDYHSELNMSSLELGDSALYFCASRKGLAGGETQYFGPGTRLLVL.

In its sample, this clone was seen a few times. V gene TRBV27 combines with J gene TRBJ2-7, with 9 bases aligning to TRBD2. This CDR3 spans 15 amino acids. Germline assignment: CDR1 MNHEY and CDR2 SMNVEV (reference sequence). Trimming cost V 0 bases and J 3 bases; bases outside gene matches: 3. The CDR3: CASSLSLAGHYEQYF. For the CDR3, the DNA is TGTGCCAGCAGTTTATCGCTAGCGGGGCACTACGAGCAGTACTTC.

This clone appeared a few times. The J gene is TRBJ2-3, the V gene TRBV5-1, with 7 bases lining up with TRBD2. Germline V gene data show CDR1 as SGHRS and CDR2 as YFSETQ. Germline trimming cut 0 bases from V and 0 bases from J; bases unmatched to any gene: 4. The CDR3 consists of 16 residues. The CDR3 bases are TGCGCCAGCAGCTTGGGTCTAGCGGTTAGCACAGATACGCAGTATTTT. It specifies CASSLGLAVSTDTQYF. The whole variable domain, filled in from reference TRBV5-1 and TRBJ2-3, reads KAGVTQTPRYLIKTRGQQVTLSCSPISGHRSVSWYQQTPGQGLQFLFEYFSETQRNKGNFPGRFSGRQFSNSRSEMNVSTLELGDSALYLCASSLGLAVSTDTQYFGPGTRLTVL.

This clone occurred once. The V call is TRBV7-9, the J call TRBJ2-7; D may be TRBD1 (5 bases). The CDR3 length is 15 residues. Trimming removed 1 base from V and 1 base from J, with 11 bases in between. Germline V lookup: CDR1 SEHNR, CDR2 FQNEAQ (reference sequence). CDR3 residues: CASSLGRSGSYEQYF. CDR3 DNA sequence: TGTGCCAGCAGCTTAGGTCGGTCAGGGTCCTACGAGCAGTACTTC.

This clone has a handful of counts. V is TRBV5-1 and J is TRBJ2-5, with 10 positions matching TRBD2. From germline, CDR1 is SGHRS and CDR2 YFSETQ. The CDR3 covers 15 residues. J gave up 0 bases and V 5 bases, and 4 bases lay outside the gene matches. CDR3 in amino acids: CASRRGLADQETQYF. The CDR3, as DNA: TGCGCCAGCAGACGAGGACTAGCGGACCAAGAGACCCAGTACTTC.

The chain couples TRBV10-3 to TRBJ2-7; D ambiguous. V was cut by 0 bases and J by 2 bases, with 8 bases left in between. This CDR3 region has 14 residues. Germline lookup yields CDR1 ENHRY and CDR2 SYGVKD. DNA for the CDR3: TGTGCCATCAGTGAGTCCCAGGCGACCTACGAGCAGTACTTC. Encoded protein: CAISESQATYEQYF.

This clone was detected a few times. V usage is TRBV15 and J usage is TRBJ2-3, with 9 bases matching TRBD2. The CDR3 has 16 amino acids. Germline V gene data show CDR1 as LNHNV and CDR2 as YYDKDF (reference sequence). V was clipped by 0 bases and J by 3 bases; unmatched bases: 4. Written as DNA, the CDR3 is TGTGCCACCAGCAGAGATATGGGACTAGCTACAGATACGCAGTATTTT. Translated: CATSRDMGLATDTQYF.

Here the CDR3 DNA reads TGTGCCAGCAGCCCTATGAGACAGGATCGGGGCTACACCTTC. Translated: CASSPMRQDRGYTF. The chain carries TRBV7-9 and TRBJ1-2, with a possible D match to TRBD1 (6 bases). Germline assignment: CDR1 SEHNR and CDR2 FQNEAQ (reference sequence). Between the trimmed V and J ends, which lost 5 bases and 8 bases, there was a span of 18 bases. This CDR3 is 14 amino acids long.

This clone was found a few times. V is TRBV30 and J is TRBJ2-1; 12 bases are shared with TRBD2. CDR1 and CDR2 (germline): GTSNPN, SVGIG (reference sequence). The CDR3 runs to 13 residues. Trimming took 4 bases from V and 8 from J; bases not matched to a gene: 3. The CDR3 DNA is TGTGCCTGGATCCTAGCGGGAGGGCATGAGCAGTTCTTC. It translates to CAWILAGGHEQFF. Full variable domain (rest looked up from reference TRBV30 and TRBJ2-1): SQTIHQWPATLVQPVGSPLSLECTVEGTSNPNLYWYRQAAGRGLQLLFYSVGIGQISSEVPQNLSASRPQDRQFILSSKKLLLSDSGFYLCAWILAGGHEQFFGPGTRLTVL.

The chain links TRBV10-3 to TRBJ2-7; TRBD1 matches at 12 bases. Germline V gives CDR1 ENHRY, CDR2 SYGVKD. V was clipped by 10 bases and J by 0 bases; unmatched bases: 7. The CDR3 runs to 15 residues. The DNA of the CDR3 is TGTGCCAGCGGTCGGGGACAGGGGGCCTCCTACGAGCAGTACTTC. This codes for CASGRGQGASYEQYF.

The CDR3 protein is CASSIYSSRSYNEQFF. Written as DNA, the CDR3 is TGTGCCAGTAGTATATACTCGTCCCGCTCCTACAATGAGCAGTTCTTC. V and J are TRBV19 and TRBJ2-1; no reliable D call. The CDR3 covers 16 residues. V was trimmed by 2 bases and J by 0 bases, leaving 11 bases between them. Germline V gene sequence: CDR1 LNHDA, CDR2 SQIVND (reference sequence).

This clone was counted only a few times. The identical CDR3 is also encoded by other nucleotide sequences in the sample. This sequence joins TRBV7-9 and TRBJ2-5; D ambiguous. The CDR3 sequence is 13 residues long. Deletions cut 2 bases from V and 1 base from J, with 5 bases between. From germline, CDR1 is SEHNR and CDR2 FQNEAQ (reference sequence). CDR3 DNA sequence: TGTGCCAGCAGCTTAAGAGGCCAAGAGACCCAGTACTTC. This encodes CASSLRGQETQYF.

This chain joins TRBV6-6 and TRBJ2-5; 8 positions match TRBD1. The J call is uncertain, as TRBJ2-7 better fits the DNA end. The CDR3 covers 13 residues. The germline gives CDR1 MNHNY, CDR2 SVGAGI (reference sequence). The CDR3 DNA reads as TGTGCCAGCAGCCGACAGGGGCCCTACGAGCAGTACTTC. This translates into CASSRQGPYEQYF.

This clone appeared a single time. The V call is TRBV2, the J call TRBJ1-4; weak D call: TRBD1 (6 bases). Trimming cost V 2 bases and J 8 bases, with 12 bases left between them. The CDR3 extends over 14 amino acids. CDR1 is SNHLY, CDR2 FYNNEI, per germline. The CDR3 bases are TGTGCCAGCAGTGAATTAGGGGGGGCGGAAAAACTGTTTTTT. The encoded protein is CASSELGGAEKLFF.

The rearrangement links TRBV19 to TRBJ2-7, with D possibly matching TRBD2 (6 bases). V was trimmed by 2 bases and J by 5 bases, leaving 13 bases between them. Germline-derived CDR1 and CDR2 are LNHDA and SQIVND (reference sequence). The CDR3 sequence is 14 residues long. The CDR3 protein is CASSILGRRDEQYF. The DNA of the CDR3 is TGTGCCAGTAGTATATTGGGGAGGAGAGACGAGCAGTACTTC.

This clone occurred a few times. The V and J genes are TRBV15 and TRBJ1-4; the match to TRBD1 covers 7 bases. In germline, CDR1 is LNHNV, CDR2 YYDKDF (reference sequence). The J segment lost 14 bases and the V segment lost 4 bases, leaving 19 bases of the junction unmatched. The CDR3 consists of 16 residues. The CDR3 region is CATSIKPGTAGNGLFF. CDR3 DNA sequence: TGTGCCACCAGCATCAAACCCGGGACAGCTGGAAATGGTCTGTTTTTT.

V gene TRBV9 combines with J gene TRBJ1-1, with D possibly matching TRBD1 (6 bases). The germline V gene encodes CDR1 SGDLS and CDR2 YYNGEE. V lost 2 bases and J 8 bases, leaving 19 bases between the germline ends. The CDR3 loop spans 15 amino acids. The CDR3 DNA is TGTGCCAGCAGCGTTAGCCCTGGGGGGGCAATAGAAGCTTTCTTT. It codes for CASSVSPGGAIEAFF. Based on the CDR3 plus reference TRBV9 and TRBJ1-1, the full variable domain is DSGVTQTPKHLITATGQRVTLRCSPRSGDLSVYWYQQSLDQGLQFLIQYYNGEERAKGNILERFSAQQFPDLHSELNLSSLELGDSALYFCASSVSPGGAIEAFFGQGTRLTVV.

This chain uses TRBV7-2 with TRBJ2-1; D ambiguous. Germline CDR1 SGHTA, CDR2 FQGNSA. The CDR3 has 12 residues. V lost 1 base and J 8 bases, leaving 6 bases between the germline ends. CDR3 nucleotide sequence: TGTGCCAGCAGCTTAGATTTCTATGAGCAGTTCTTC. Translating it yields CASSLDFYEQFF.

Written as DNA, the CDR3 is TGTGCCAGTCAGAGGGCTCGCTATGGCTACACCTTC. It codes for CASQRARYGYTF. This chain links TRBV19 with TRBJ1-2; unclear D gene. Trimming cost V 8 bases and J 4 bases, with 11 bases left between them. The CDR3 totals 12 residues. Germline loops: CDR1 LNHDA, CDR2 SQIVND (reference sequence). The full variable domain, rest sourced from reference TRBV19 and TRBJ1-2, is DGGITQSPKYLFRKEGQNVTLSCEQNLNHDAMYWYRQDPGQGLRLIYYSQIVNDFQKGDIAEGYSVSREKKESFPLTVTSAQKNPTAFYLCASQRARYGYTFGSGTRLTVV.

The chain couples TRBV7-2 to TRBJ2-1; TRBD1 agrees at 10 bases. Germline CDR1 reads SGHTA; CDR2 reads FQGNSA. The V and J ends lost 8 bases and 1 base, in that order; junction bases with no gene match: 5. The CDR3 sequence is 15 residues long. CDR3 amino acids: CASRRDRGSYNEQFF. DNA of the CDR3: TGTGCCAGCCGCCGGGACAGGGGATCCTACAATGAGCAGTTCTTC.

This clone was counted only a few times. The chain recombines TRBV7-2 with TRBJ2-3; 10 bases line up with TRBD2. Unmatched junction bases numbered 3, after V lost 1 base and J lost 2 bases. The CDR3 has 16 amino acids. Germline values: CDR1 SGHTA, CDR2 FQGNSA. Written as DNA, the CDR3 is TGTGCCAGCAGCTTAGGACTAGCGGGCCTCACAGATACGCAGTATTTT. It encodes CASSLGLAGLTDTQYF.

The chain links TRBV5-1 to TRBJ2-7, with TRBD2 matching 8 bases. The CDR3 loop spans 14 amino acids. Trimming at V came to 3 bases and at J to 4 bases, leaving 6 bases not matched to a gene. Germline assignment: CDR1 SGHRS and CDR2 YFSETQ. This chain's CDR3 is CASSWTSSVYEQYF. In DNA form, the CDR3 reads TGCGCCAGCAGCTGGACTAGCTCCGTTTACGAGCAGTACTTC.

The gene calls are TRBV15 and TRBJ1-2; D is uncertain. CDR3 length: 16 amino acids. The V end was cut by 0 bases, the J end by 8 bases, with 19 bases between. Germline loops: CDR1 LNHNV, CDR2 YYDKDF (reference sequence). CDR3 loop: CATSRDYKPGGEGYTF. The CDR3 region has the DNA TGTGCCACCAGCAGAGATTACAAACCCGGCGGAGAGGGCTACACCTTC. Looking up the rest from reference TRBV15 and TRBJ1-2 gives the full variable domain: DAMVIQNPRYQVTQFGKPVTLSCSQTLNHNVMYWYQQKSSQAPKLLFHYYDKDFNNEADTPDNFQSRRPNTSFCFLDIRSPGLGDTAMYLCATSRDYKPGGEGYTFGSGTRLTVV.

The chain has TRBV7-8 and TRBJ1-2; TRBD1 agrees at 8 bases. Trimming at V came to 0 bases and at J to 2 bases, leaving 2 bases not matched to a gene. Germline loops: CDR1 SGHVS, CDR2 FQNEAQ. This CDR3 contains 15 residues. The CDR3 DNA is TGTGCCAGCAGCTTAGCGCAGGGGGCGAACTATGGCTACACCTTC. This codes for CASSLAQGANYGYTF.

V gene TRBV19 combines with J gene TRBJ1-5; 9 bases align to TRBD1. This CDR3 is built from 15 residues. The germline V gene encodes CDR1 LNHDA and CDR2 SQIVND (reference sequence). The V segment lost 7 bases and the J segment 7 bases; nucleotides outside the gene matches: 11. The CDR3 DNA reads as TGTGCCAGTACTCCGGACAGGGGAGTAAGACAGCCCCAGCATTTT. It codes for CASTPDRGVRQPQHF.

J is TRBJ2-7 and V is TRBV11-2, with TRBD2 matching over 7 bases. The CDR3 is 15 residues long. V was pared by 5 bases and J by 6 bases, with 13 bases of the junction left unmatched. Germline-derived CDR1 and CDR2 are SGHAT and FQNNGV. DNA of the CDR3: TGTGCCAGCAGCACGTCTCGTGGGAGGGCAGGCGAGCAGTACTTC. As protein: CASSTSRGRAGEQYF. Combining the CDR3 with reference TRBV11-2 and TRBJ2-7 gives the whole variable domain EAGVAQSPRYKIIEKRQSVAFWCNPISGHATLYWYQQILGQGPKLLIQFQNNGVVDDSQLPKDRFSAERLKGVDSTLKIQPAKLEDSAVYLCASSTSRGRAGEQYFGPGTRLTVT.